The 10 T cell receptor beta chains given below trace back to one sample, sequenced in a study of response to subunit inactivated influenza vaccine. TCRdb analysed the RT-PCR reads with MiXCR anew, one entry per CDR3 protein. The data show over 650,000 distinct CDR3 sequences, about 18% seen once. The sequencing used PBMCs from blood, collected approximately 5 days after vaccination. All receptors come from a man aged 50 or older who received an inactivated influenza vaccine.

V gene TRBV20-1 combines with J gene TRBJ1-5; D is possibly TRBD1 (5 bases). This CDR3 contains 15 residues. The germline V gene encodes CDR1 DFQATT and CDR2 SNEGSKA (reference sequence). Deletions cut 5 bases from V and 1 base from J, with 15 bases between. The CDR3 loop reads CSAPSRRQSNQPQHF. The CDR3 DNA sequence: TGCAGTGCTCCCAGTCGTAGACAGAGCAATCAGCCCCAGCATTTT.

The sample holds many counts of this clonotype. The rearrangement joins TRBV5-1 to TRBJ1-1; a weak D match, TRBD1 (6 bases). The CDR3 runs 14 residues. V was clipped by 3 bases and J by 1 base, with 10 bases between them. CDR1 and CDR2 from the germline V gene are SGHRS and YFSETQ. The CDR3 nucleotides are TGCGCCAGCAGCTCGGACAGTAAGAACACTGAAGCTTTCTTT. The encoded protein is CASSSDSKNTEAFF.

V gene TRBV5-1 combines with J gene TRBJ2-5; weak D call: TRBD1 (6 bases). Germline CDR1 and CDR2: SGHRS and YFSETQ. Trimming shortened V by 0 bases and J by 2 bases, and 17 bases separated the two germline ends. The CDR3 totals 17 residues. The CDR3 is CASSLASGTKLQETQYF. The CDR3 DNA reads as TGCGCCAGCAGCTTGGCCTCCGGGACAAAACTACAAGAGACCCAGTACTTC.

The chain joins TRBV29-1 to TRBJ1-1, with D possibly TRBD1 on 5 matching bases. Between the trimmed V and J ends, which lost 6 bases and 3 bases, there was a span of 11 bases. This CDR3 comprises 12 residues. CDR1 is SQVTM and CDR2 is ANQGSEA in the germline V gene. The CDR3 sequence: CSVTEGYTEAFF. CDR3 nucleotides: TGCAGCGTCACTGAGGGGTACACTGAAGCTTTCTTT.

This clonotype came up a few times. The chain carries TRBV9 and TRBJ2-7; D gene ambiguous. CDR1 SGDLS and CDR2 YYNGEE come from the germline V gene. CDR3 size: 14 residues. V was clipped by 0 bases and J by 5 bases, with 12 bases between them. DNA of the CDR3: TGTGCCAGCAGCGTAGCTGCATCTCGGGACGAGCAGTACTTC. The encoded protein is CASSVAASRDEQYF.

The chain joins TRBV14 to TRBJ2-1; D is unresolved. V was clipped by 7 bases and J by 4 bases, with 11 bases between them. The CDR3 spans 13 residues. Looked up from germline, CDR1 is SGHDN and CDR2 is FVKESK. CDR3 bases: TGTGCCAGCACCGACTGGGCGTACAATGAGCAGTTCTTC. This encodes CASTDWAYNEQFF.

The chain uses TRBV3-1 and TRBJ2-7; possible D gene TRBD2, 5 bases. Germline V gene lookup returns CDR1 LGHDT and CDR2 YNNKEL (reference sequence). Between the trimmed V and J ends, which lost 4 bases and 4 bases, there was a span of 14 bases. This CDR3 has 14 amino acids. In DNA form, the CDR3 reads TGTGCCAGCAGCCGTGACCGGACTCGGTACGAGCAGTACTTC. This translates into CASSRDRTRYEQYF.

There are a few counts of this clonotype. The V and J genes are TRBV7-8 and TRBJ1-3, with D unresolved. CDR1 and CDR2 from the germline V gene are SGHVS and FQNEAQ. The CDR3 runs to 14 residues. V was cut by 0 bases and J by 8 bases, with 11 bases left in between. The CDR3 here is CASSLALGLDTIYF. Written as DNA, the CDR3 is TGTGCCAGCAGCTTAGCTCTGGGCCTGGACACCATATATTTT.

This chain uses TRBV20-1 with TRBJ2-1; D call uncertain. Between the trimmed V and J ends, which lost 1 base and 5 bases, there was a span of 18 bases. Looked up from germline, CDR1 is DFQATT and CDR2 is SNEGSKA (reference sequence). The CDR3 contains 16 residues. The CDR3 here is CSARGAVDRANNEQFF. Written as DNA, the CDR3 is TGCAGTGCTAGAGGGGCTGTAGATAGGGCTAACAATGAGCAGTTCTTC.

This clonotype appeared many times. This chain connects TRBV5-1 to TRBJ1-1; 9 bases map to TRBD1. CDR1 SGHRS and CDR2 YFSETQ come from the germline V gene. The V gene end was trimmed by 5 bases and the J gene end by 10 bases; junction bases not matched to a gene: 9. The CDR3 is 13 amino acids. CDR3 bases: TGCGCCAGCAGGGCCGGGACAGGGTCCGGAGCTTTCTTT. Translated, it gives CASRAGTGSGAFF.